This TCR beta chain was sequenced for a study of T-cell memory formation after mild COVID-19. TCRdb itself ran the 5' RACE reads through MiXCR, one entry per CDR3 protein. The repertoire holds tens of thousands of distinct CDR3 sequences, roughly an eighth seen once, with roughly 15% in the top ten. In its sample, this clonotype was seen many times. Its antigen is unknown. Germline V gene lookup returns CDR1 DFQATT and CDR2 SNEGSKA (reference sequence). V was trimmed by 2 bases and J by 0 bases, leaving 10 bases between them. The CDR3 length is 15 residues. Study-wide findings and caveats: Some clones that responded turned up in pre-infection memory, which suggests that cross-reactive memory joined in.

The V call is TRBV20-1, the J call TRBJ2-2; tentative D call: TRBD2 (6 bases). The material sequenced was PBMCs or a T cell subset sorted from them (not recorded which). This sequence originates from an adult woman who had mild COVID-19 (a few samples of this study predate the infection). Cell type and time point are not known. The CDR3 bases are TGCAGTGCTAGATCCGGGACTCCGAACACCGGGGAGCTGTTTTTT. Residues: CSARSGTPNTGELFF.